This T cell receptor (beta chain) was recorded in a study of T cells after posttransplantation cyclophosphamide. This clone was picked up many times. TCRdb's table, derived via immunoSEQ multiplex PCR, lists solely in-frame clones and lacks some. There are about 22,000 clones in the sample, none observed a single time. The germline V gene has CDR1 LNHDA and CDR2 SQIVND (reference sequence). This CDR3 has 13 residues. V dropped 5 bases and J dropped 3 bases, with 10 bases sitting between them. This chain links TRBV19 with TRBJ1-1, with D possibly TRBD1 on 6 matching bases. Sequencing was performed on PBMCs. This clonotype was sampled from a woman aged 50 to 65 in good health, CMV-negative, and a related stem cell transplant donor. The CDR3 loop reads CASSPHRDTEAFF. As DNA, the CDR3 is TGTGCCAGTAGTCCCCACAGGGACACTGAAGCTTTCTTT.